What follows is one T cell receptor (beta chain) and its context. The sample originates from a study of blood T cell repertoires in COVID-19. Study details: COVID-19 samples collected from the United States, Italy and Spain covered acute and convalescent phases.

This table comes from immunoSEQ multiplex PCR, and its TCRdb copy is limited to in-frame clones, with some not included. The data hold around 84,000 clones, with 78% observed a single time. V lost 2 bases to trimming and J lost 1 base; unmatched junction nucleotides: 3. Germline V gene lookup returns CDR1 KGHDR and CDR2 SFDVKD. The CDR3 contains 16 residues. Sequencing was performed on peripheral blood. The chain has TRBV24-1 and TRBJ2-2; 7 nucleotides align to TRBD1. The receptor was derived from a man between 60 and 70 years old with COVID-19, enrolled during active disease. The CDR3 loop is CATSDSRTGNTGELFF. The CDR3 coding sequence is TGTGCCACCAGTGATTCCAGGACAGGGAACACCGGGGAGCTGTTTTTT.